This T cell receptor (beta chain) is drawn from a study of blood T cell repertoires in COVID-19. In the study overall: Researchers got acute and convalescent COVID-19 samples from the United States, Italy and Spain.

V gave up 5 bases and J gave up 2 bases, with 16 bases separating them. This CDR3 comprises 16 residues. Germline V gene lookup returns CDR1 SGHVS and CDR2 FQNEAQ. Patients at the Seattle site were enrolled during active infection and followed longitudinally. As originally analysed: Reference gene primer amplification in the assay estimated nucleated cell counts. Profiling relied on immunoSEQ multiplex PCR, and the TCRdb table lists in-frame clones only, not all of them. The V and J calls and clone size come from that table; D and trimming were worked out from the DNA. The sample includes tens of thousands of clones, around two thirds of them seen just once.

The source material was peripheral blood. J is TRBJ2-1 and V is TRBV7-8; D might be TRBD1 (5 bases). The TCR sequence derives from a man in his sixties or seventies with COVID-19, enrolled during active disease. The CDR3 DNA reads as TGTGCCAGCAGCGGGGCGTCCCTCCTCACCTACAATGAGCAGTTCTTC. Residues: CASSGASLLTYNEQFF.